Below are 13 T cell receptor beta chains sequenced from a single sample in a study of T-cell reconstitution after alpha-beta-depleted transplantation in children. During its preparation, the TCRbeta library received unique molecular identifiers. TCRdb recomputed calls from the PCR reads with MiXCR, one row per CDR3 protein. The sample lists 500,000 to 600,000 distinct CDR3 sequences, 27% seen once, with around 36% in the top ten. The sample here was PBMCs, taken before TCRalphabeta/CD19-depleted stem cell transplant. Receptors were obtained from a boy under two years old with Wiskott-Aldrich syndrome, due to receive a stem cell transplant.

This clonotype was counted many times. The V call is TRBV10-3, the J call TRBJ2-3; 10 bases agree with TRBD2. Trimming took 4 bases from V and 1 from J; bases not matched to a gene: 5. CDR1 and CDR2 (germline): ENHRY, SYGVKD. The CDR3 spans 16 residues. CDR3 region: CAISAGTSVGTDTQYF. DNA for the CDR3: TGTGCCATCAGTGCCGGGACTAGCGTAGGCACAGATACGCAGTATTTT.

The genes are TRBV7-8 and TRBJ2-7; 9 bases align to TRBD2. The CDR3 is 16 amino acids. Per germline, CDR1 SGHVS and CDR2 FQNEAQ. The V gene end was trimmed by 2 bases and the J gene end by 2 bases; junction bases not matched to a gene: 7. CDR3 sequence: CASSLWRREGAYEQYF. DNA of the CDR3: TGTGCCAGCAGCTTATGGCGGCGGGAGGGCGCCTACGAGCAGTACTTC.

This sequence joins TRBV11-2 and TRBJ1-2; 8 nucleotides align to TRBD1. Germline V gene sequence: CDR1 SGHAT, CDR2 FQNNGV. After removal of 5 bases from V and 5 bases from J, the junction contained 19 bases not matched to a gene. This CDR3 spans 18 amino acids. This chain's CDR3 is CASSERTLGRTGFYGYTF. The CDR3, as DNA: TGTGCCAGCAGCGAAAGAACCTTGGGCCGGACAGGGTTTTATGGCTACACCTTC.

The chain joins TRBV4-2 to TRBJ2-3; D remains unclear. Per the germline V gene, CDR1 is LGHNA and CDR2 is YNFKEQ. Deletions cut 0 bases from V and 5 bases from J, with 9 bases between. The CDR3 loop spans 14 amino acids. The CDR3 DNA reads as TGTGCCAGCAGCCAAGAATATGAAGGAGATACGCAGTATTTT. Its translation is CASSQEYEGDTQYF.

This chain uses TRBV9 with TRBJ1-6, with TRBD1 matching over 7 bases. The CDR3 is 14 residues long. The germline gives CDR1 SGDLS, CDR2 YYNGEE. V trimming: 4 bases; J trimming: 5 bases; junction bases outside the gene matches: 3. CDR3 DNA: TGTGCCAGCAGCATGGGACAGCATAATTCACCCCTCCACTTT. It yields the protein CASSMGQHNSPLHF.

V usage is TRBV7-2 and J usage is TRBJ2-5; D is unresolved. Trimming stripped 3 bases from V and 1 base from J, with 12 bases between. Germline V gene data show CDR1 as SGHTA and CDR2 as FQGNSA. CDR3 size: 15 residues. CDR3 region: CASSFSSSSQETQYF. In DNA form, the CDR3 reads TGTGCCAGCAGCTTTTCGTCGAGCTCCCAAGAGACCCAGTACTTC.

The chain carries TRBV20-1 and TRBJ2-2; D is unclear. V lost 3 bases, J lost 7 bases, and 3 bases lay in between. The germline gives CDR1 DFQATT, CDR2 SNEGSKA (reference sequence). The CDR3 consists of 10 residues. CDR3 coding DNA: TGCAGTGCTAGCAACGGGGAGCTGTTTTTT. Encoded protein: CSASNGELFF.

This clonotype has only a few counts. J is TRBJ2-5 and V is TRBV28, with TRBD1 as a possible D gene (6 bases). Germline CDR1 is MDHEN and CDR2 is SYDVKM. The CDR3 is 15 residues long. Between the trimmed V and J ends, which lost 6 bases and 3 bases, there was a span of 17 bases. The CDR3 DNA follows: TGTGCCAGCAGGTCTCCAACAGGGTCGGAAGAGACCCAGTACTTC. This encodes CASRSPTGSEETQYF.

The table lists this clonotype with a few counts. V usage is TRBV20-1 and J usage is TRBJ2-2, with TRBD2 as a possible D gene (5 bases). The CDR3 runs to 14 residues. Trimming took 2 bases from V and 0 from J, leaving 7 bases between them. Germline-derived CDR1 and CDR2 are DFQATT and SNEGSKA (reference sequence). The CDR3 sequence is CSARRLPNTGELFF. The CDR3 DNA follows: TGCAGTGCTAGAAGACTACCGAACACCGGGGAGCTGTTTTTT.

This clonotype was observed a handful of times. The gene calls are TRBV10-3 and TRBJ2-1; 15 nucleotides agree with TRBD2. This CDR3 contains 18 residues. Germline lookup yields CDR1 ENHRY and CDR2 SYGVKD. V gave up 3 bases and J gave up 6 bases; unmatched junction bases: 9. CDR3 DNA sequence: TGTGCCATCAGTGACCGGACTAGCGGGAGGGCCTCGGGCAATGAGCAGTTCTTC. Translation: CAISDRTSGRASGNEQFF.

This clonotype was observed a few times. V usage is TRBV12-3 or TRBV12-4 and J usage is TRBJ1-6; no reliable D call. V lost 6 bases and J 5 bases, leaving 8 bases between the germline ends. This CDR3 spans 13 amino acids. The CDR3 nucleotides are TGTGCCAGCAGGCAGCAAGATAATTCACCCCTCCACTTT. Amino acids: CASRQQDNSPLHF.

This clonotype was found once. The chain employs TRBV28 and TRBJ2-1; 7 bases fit TRBD1. This CDR3 contains 15 residues. The ends lost 5 bases at V and 2 bases at J; junction bases unmatched: 6. Germline CDR1 and CDR2: MDHEN and SYDVKM. CDR3 sequence reads: CASSTTGLAYNEQFF. As DNA, the CDR3 is TGTGCCAGCAGTACGACAGGGCTCGCCTACAATGAGCAGTTCTTC.

V usage is TRBV20-1 and J usage is TRBJ1-5; D not resolved. The CDR3 contains 13 residues. Between the trimmed V and J ends, which lost 6 bases and 5 bases, there was a span of 14 bases. CDR1 is DFQATT and CDR2 is SNEGSKA in the germline V gene (reference sequence). This chain's CDR3 is CSAPTSGYQPQHF. The DNA of the CDR3 is TGCAGTGCCCCGACCTCAGGATATCAGCCCCAGCATTTT.